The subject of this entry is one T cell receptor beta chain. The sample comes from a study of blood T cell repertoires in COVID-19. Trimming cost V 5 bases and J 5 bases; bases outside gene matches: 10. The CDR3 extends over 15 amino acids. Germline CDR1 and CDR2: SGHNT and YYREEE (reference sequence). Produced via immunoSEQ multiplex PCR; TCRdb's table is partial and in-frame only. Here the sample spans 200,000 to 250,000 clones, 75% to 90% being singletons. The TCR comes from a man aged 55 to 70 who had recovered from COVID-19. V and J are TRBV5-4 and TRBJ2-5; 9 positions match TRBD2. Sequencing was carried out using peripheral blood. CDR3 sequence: CASSLRIAGEETQYF. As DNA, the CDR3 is TGTGCCAGCAGTCTCCGAATAGCGGGAGAGGAGACCCAGTACTTC. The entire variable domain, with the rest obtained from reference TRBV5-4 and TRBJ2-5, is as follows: ETGVTQSPTHLIKTRGQQVTLRCSSQSGHNTVSWYQQALGQGPQFIFQYYREEENGRGNFPPRFSGLQFPNYSSELNVNALELDDSALYLCASSLRIAGEETQYFGPGTRLLVL.